The 9 T cell receptor beta chains below were found in one sample sequenced in a study of CD8 T cells in ankylosing spondylitis. MiXCR, run by TCRdb on the 5' RACE reads, gives a single entry per CDR3 protein. The sample lists 150,000 to 200,000 distinct CDR3 sequences, around 13% seen once, with 9.5% to 12% in the top ten. Sequencing used blood, either unsorted or a sorted T cell fraction (not recorded which). Receptor source: a female donor with ankylosing spondylitis or in good health (not recorded which).

At least ten counts were recorded for this clonotype. This chain links TRBV28 with TRBJ2-3; D call uncertain. Germline CDR1 and CDR2: MDHEN and SYDVKM. V shed 8 bases and J shed 7 bases, with 7 bases lying between them. The length of the CDR3 is 10 residues. The CDR3: CASGSYTQYF. The DNA for the CDR3 is TGTGCCAGCGGATCTTATACGCAGTATTTT.

This clonotype has ten or more counts. The J gene is TRBJ2-1, the V gene TRBV20-1; 9 nucleotides agree with TRBD2. Germline V CDR1 and CDR2: DFQATT, SNEGSKA (reference sequence). With 0 bases clipped from V and 4 bases from J, the junction kept 13 bases outside the gene matches. The CDR3 is made up of 18 amino acids. CDR3 bases: TGCAGTGCTAGAGATCATGGCGGATGGCTAGCGGGATACAATGAGCAGTTCTTC. As protein: CSARDHGGWLAGYNEQFF.

The table lists this clonotype with many counts. V usage is TRBV3-1 and J usage is TRBJ2-7; D is uncertain. The V end was cut by 4 bases, the J end by 2 bases, with 6 bases between. The length of the CDR3 is 12 residues. Germline V lookup: CDR1 LGHDT, CDR2 YNNKEL (reference sequence). CDR3 residues: CASSLRAYEQYF. CDR3 coding DNA: TGTGCCAGCAGCCTCCGGGCCTACGAGCAGTACTTC.

This clonotype has only a few counts. V is TRBV5-1 and J is TRBJ2-1; 10 positions agree with TRBD1. J was trimmed by 5 bases and V by 4 bases; bases with no gene match: 6. Germline CDR1 SGHRS, CDR2 YFSETQ. The CDR3 runs to 15 residues. CDR3 loop: CASSGGGQGDNEQFF. The DNA of the CDR3 is TGCGCCAGCAGCGGTGGAGGACAGGGGGACAATGAGCAGTTCTTC.

In this sample, this clonotype turned up many times. V usage is TRBV28 and J usage is TRBJ2-3, with unresolved D. This CDR3 region has 13 residues. Germline CDR1 is MDHEN and CDR2 is SYDVKM. The V and J ends lost 8 bases and 0 bases respectively, with 9 bases between them. CDR3 DNA: TGTGCCAGCTTGGGGTCTAGCACAGATACGCAGTATTTT. Translation: CASLGSSTDTQYF.

The chain is built from TRBV28 and TRBJ2-1; 15 nucleotides agree with TRBD2. CDR3 length: 16 amino acids. Germline trimming cut 4 bases from V and 8 bases from J; bases unmatched to any gene: 6. CDR1 is MDHEN, CDR2 SYDVKM, per germline. The CDR3 DNA follows: TGTGCCAGCAGTTCTGGACTAGCGGGAGGGTACCATGAGCAGTTCTTC. Translation gives CASSSGLAGGYHEQFF.

Only one count was recorded for this clonotype. V usage is TRBV7-2 and J usage is TRBJ2-7, with 10 bases lining up with TRBD1. The junction had 3 bases not matched to a gene; V was cut back by 5 bases and J by 2 bases. The CDR3 has 14 amino acids. Germline V gene sequence: CDR1 SGHTA, CDR2 FQGNSA. The CDR3 spells CASSQGQGAYEQYF. The CDR3 nucleotides are TGTGCCAGCAGCCAAGGACAGGGGGCCTACGAGCAGTACTTC. Complete variable domain (other parts from reference TRBV7-2 and TRBJ2-7): GAGVSQSPSNKVTEKGKDVELRCDPISGHTALYWYRQSLGQGLEFLIYFQGNSAPDKSGLPSDRFSAERTGGSVSTLTIQRTQQEDSAVYLCASSQGQGAYEQYFGPGTRLTVT.

In its sample, this clonotype was seen many times. The chain recombines TRBV12-3 or TRBV12-4 with TRBJ2-1; 8 nucleotides agree with TRBD1. Unmatched junction bases numbered 7, after V lost 7 bases and J lost 8 bases. The CDR3 loop spans 13 amino acids. The CDR3 sequence: CASTRTGSDEQFF. CDR3 nucleotide sequence: TGTGCCAGCACCAGGACAGGGAGCGATGAGCAGTTCTTC.

Comments on this clonotype: A clone one base away is much larger, so this may be a read error. This chain connects TRBV3-1 to TRBJ2-3, with D hard to call. The J call may be wrong; the DNA end is better matched by TRBJ1-5. The CDR3 runs to 15 residues. From germline, CDR1 is LGHDT and CDR2 YNNKEL (reference sequence). The CDR3 is CASSQGAGVFDTQHF. CDR3 bases: TGTGCCAGCAGCCAAGGAGCGGGAGTCTTCGATACGCAGCATTTT.